The clone carrying this T cell receptor beta chain was seen a handful of times. As yet, its antigen is unknown. This specimen belongs to a study of naive and memory T cell subsets. Overall study results and limits: Possibly reflecting memory cells re-expressing CD45RA, a few larger clonotypes occurred in naive repertoires, especially CD8. Over 95% of naive TCR sequences appeared only once after error correction, unlike memory subsets.

An equimolar mix of two oligonucleotides served as the beta constant-region primer for TRBC1 and TRBC2. The ligated cDNA underwent four PCR rounds using SP2 and nested alpha and beta constant-region primers. Using its own MiXCR run on the UMI-ligation and nested PCR reads, TCRdb lists one record per CDR3 protein. Of about 140,000 distinct CDR3 sequences in the sample, about 20% were seen once. The ends were cut back, 0 bases at V and 1 base at J, with 10 bases in the middle. This CDR3 is 16 amino acids long. Germline CDR1 reads MGHRA; CDR2 reads YSYEKL. Sequencing was done on a sample of naive CD8+ T cells from blood. The chain links TRBV4-1 to TRBJ2-1; tentatively, D is TRBD1 (6 bases). This sequence was found in a human donor in good health. CDR3 region: CASSQDLGQSYNEQFF. CDR3 bases: TGCGCCAGCAGCCAAGATCTCGGACAGTCCTACAATGAGCAGTTCTTC.